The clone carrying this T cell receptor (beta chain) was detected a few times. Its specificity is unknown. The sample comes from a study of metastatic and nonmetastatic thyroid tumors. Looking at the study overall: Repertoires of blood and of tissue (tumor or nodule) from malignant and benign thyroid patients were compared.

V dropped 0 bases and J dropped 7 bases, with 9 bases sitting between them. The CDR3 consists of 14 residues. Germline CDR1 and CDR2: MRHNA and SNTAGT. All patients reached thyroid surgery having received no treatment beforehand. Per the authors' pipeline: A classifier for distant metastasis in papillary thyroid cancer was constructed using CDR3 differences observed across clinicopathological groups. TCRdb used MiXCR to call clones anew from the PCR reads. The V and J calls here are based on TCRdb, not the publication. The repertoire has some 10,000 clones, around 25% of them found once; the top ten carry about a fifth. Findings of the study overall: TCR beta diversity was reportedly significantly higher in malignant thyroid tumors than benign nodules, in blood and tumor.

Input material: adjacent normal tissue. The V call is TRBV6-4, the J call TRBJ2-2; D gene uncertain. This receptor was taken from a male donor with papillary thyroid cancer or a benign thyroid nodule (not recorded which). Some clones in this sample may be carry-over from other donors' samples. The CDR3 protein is CASSDSAEVGELFF. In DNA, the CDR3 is TGTGCCAGCAGTGACTCAGCTGAAGTCGGGGAGCTGTTTTTT.